These 29 T cell receptor beta chains share one sample of origin, sequenced in a study of cytomegalovirus exposure and HLA in healthy donors. The PCR ran on 60 Vbeta and 13 Jbeta primers. Method: immunoSEQ multiplex PCR; TCRdb's copy keeps in-frame clones and lacks some. The table lists hundreds of thousands of clones, 75% to 85% of them singletons. Sequenced material: PBMCs. The origin of the receptors is a girl between 10 and 17 years old in good health and CMV-seronegative.

The V and J genes are TRBV5-1 and TRBJ2-1, with 11 nucleotides matching TRBD2. This CDR3 spans 20 amino acids. Germline CDR1 is SGHRS and CDR2 is YFSETQ. V dropped 8 bases and J dropped 0; count of bases not matched to a gene: 19. The CDR3 DNA is TGCGCCAGTTCTCCTAAGGGTGTAGCGGGAGGGGGGAGCTCCTACAATGAGCAGTTCTTC. Its translation is CASSPKGVAGGGSSYNEQFF.

The chain carries TRBV7-3 and TRBJ1-1; unclear D gene. CDR1 and CDR2 (germline): SGHTA, FQGTGA. The CDR3 is made up of 15 amino acids. The V end was cut by 5 bases, the J end by 2 bases, with 15 bases between. CDR3: CASSPTGEINTEAFF. CDR3 coding DNA: TGTGCCAGCAGCCCCACCGGGGAGATTAACACTGAAGCTTTCTTT.

This chain links TRBV7-9 with TRBJ1-6, with D possibly matching TRBD1 (5 bases). The CDR3 covers 13 residues. CDR1 is SEHNR and CDR2 is FQNEAQ in the germline V gene (reference sequence). V shed 0 bases and J shed 16 bases, with 13 bases lying between them. CDR3: CASSLAQGSTLHF. CDR3 bases: TGTGCCAGCAGCTTAGCCCAGGGATCCACACTCCACTTT.

This clone was seen only once. The chain employs TRBV28 and TRBJ1-1; TRBD1 might be the D (5 bases). This CDR3 comprises 12 residues. Per the germline V gene, CDR1 is MDHEN and CDR2 is SYDVKM. V lost 7 bases to trimming and J lost 5 bases, with 11 bases between them. This CDR3 is CASNSGRTEAFF. CDR3 in DNA: TGTGCCAGCAATTCAGGGCGGACTGAAGCTTTCTTT.

The rearrangement uses TRBV11-2 and TRBJ1-3; no definite D call. Trimming pared 5 bases from V and 0 bases from J, leaving 8 bases between. Germline V CDR1 and CDR2: SGHAT, FQNNGV. The CDR3 is made up of 14 amino acids. The CDR3 region is CASSLTDSGNTIYF. Here the CDR3 DNA reads TGTGCCAGCAGCCTTACAGACTCTGGAAACACCATATATTTT.

The J gene is TRBJ2-1, the V gene TRBV7-6; 13 bases are a match to TRBD2. Germline-derived CDR1 and CDR2 are SGHVS and FNYEAQ. The CDR3 is 17 residues long. V dropped 0 bases and J dropped 10; count of bases not matched to a gene: 9. This CDR3 is CASSLAGLLAGGGEQFF. The DNA of the CDR3 is TGTGCCAGCAGCTTAGCCGGTTTACTAGCGGGAGGGGGGGAGCAGTTCTTC. Drawing the rest from reference TRBV7-6 and TRBJ2-1, the complete variable domain is GAGVSQSPRYKVTKRGQDVALRCDPISGHVSLYWYRQALGQGPEFLTYFNYEAQQDKSGLPNDRFSAERPEGSISTLTIQRTEQRDSAMYRCASSLAGLLAGGGEQFFGPGTRLTVL.

The genes are TRBV27 and TRBJ2-7, with 7 bases aligning to TRBD2. J gave up 2 bases and V 1 base, and 8 bases lay outside the gene matches. This CDR3 is 16 amino acids long. Germline CDR1 MNHEY, CDR2 SMNVEV (reference sequence). DNA of the CDR3: TGTGCCAGCAGTTTATGGACCTTAAGCGGGGCCTACGAGCAGTACTTC. Translating it yields CASSLWTLSGAYEQYF.

Only a few counts were recorded for this clone. The V and J genes are TRBV14 and TRBJ1-2, with D possibly being TRBD1 (6 bases). In germline, CDR1 is SGHDN, CDR2 FVKESK. The CDR3 loop spans 14 amino acids. Trimming pared 4 bases from V and 3 bases from J, leaving 12 bases between. The CDR3 DNA reads as TGTGCCAGCAGCCCTAACAGGGCGGACTATGGCTACACCTTC. It is translated as CASSPNRADYGYTF.

The genes are TRBV5-4 and TRBJ1-1; possibly TRBD1 for D (6 bases). The CDR3 has 13 residues. Between the trimmed V and J ends, which lost 10 bases and 7 bases, there was a span of 20 bases. In germline, CDR1 is SGHNT, CDR2 YYREEE (reference sequence). As DNA, the CDR3 is TGTGCCTACGATAGGGGGGGTGTTGGTGAAGCTTTCTTT. Its translation: CAYDRGGVGEAFF.

The genes are TRBV2 and TRBJ2-7; TRBD1 matches at 9 bases. CDR3 length: 14 residues. Losses at the gene ends were 7 bases for V and 2 bases for J; bases not matched to a gene: 6. Germline V gene data show CDR1 as SNHLY and CDR2 as FYNNEI. CDR3 sequence reads: CASTPTGGTYEQYF. CDR3 bases: TGTGCCAGCACCCCGACAGGGGGAACCTACGAGCAGTACTTC.

J is TRBJ1-1 and V is TRBV27; tentative D call: TRBD1 (6 bases). V lost 8 bases and J lost 1, with 20 bases in between. The CDR3 covers 16 residues. Germline-derived CDR1 and CDR2 are MNHEY and SMNVEV (reference sequence). For the CDR3, the DNA is TGTGCCAGCTCCCACCACTCGACAGGTAGGAACACTGAAGCTTTCTTT. The encoded protein is CASSHHSTGRNTEAFF.

This chain links TRBV6-5 with TRBJ1-2; D perhaps matches TRBD1 (5 bases). Germline values: CDR1 MNHEY, CDR2 SVGAGI. This CDR3 is built from 13 residues. The germline V and J ends were trimmed by 6 bases and 4 bases, with 12 bases remaining between them. CDR3 loop: CASRRYRSYGYTF. The DNA of the CDR3 is TGTGCCAGCAGGAGATACAGGAGCTATGGCTACACCTTC.

This clone was recorded only once. The chain carries TRBV4-3 and TRBJ2-3, with 7 bases fitting TRBD2. The CDR3 has 17 amino acids. J lost 3 bases, V lost 1 base, and 10 bases had no gene match. CDR1 is LGHNA, CDR2 YSLEER, per germline. CDR3 nucleotides: TGCGCCAGCAGCCAAGGTGGGGGGGAACGATGGACAGATACGCAGTATTTT. Translating it yields CASSQGGGERWTDTQYF.

The chain carries TRBV15 and TRBJ2-5; D is perhaps TRBD1 (5 bases). V gave up 1 base and J gave up 1 base, with 10 bases separating them. This CDR3 is built from 15 residues. Germline CDR1 is LNHNV and CDR2 is YYDKDF (reference sequence). CDR3 region: CATSRGRQFQETQYF. The CDR3 DNA is TGTGCCACCAGCAGAGGTAGACAGTTCCAAGAGACCCAGTACTTC.

Concerning this clone: Other DNA sequences in the same sample also yield this CDR3. The gene calls are TRBV5-4 and TRBJ1-4; D remains unclear. The CDR3 totals 13 residues. Germline V gives CDR1 SGHNT, CDR2 YYREEE (reference sequence). V lost 2 bases and J lost 4, with 6 bases in between. Here the CDR3 reads CASSFPGNEKLFF. For the CDR3, the DNA is TGTGCCAGCAGCTTTCCGGGTAATGAAAAACTGTTTTTT. Drawing the rest from reference TRBV5-4 and TRBJ1-4, the complete variable domain is ETGVTQSPTHLIKTRGQQVTLRCSSQSGHNTVSWYQQALGQGPQFIFQYYREEENGRGNFPPRFSGLQFPNYSSELNVNALELDDSALYLCASSFPGNEKLFFGSGTQLSVL.

The chain carries TRBV6-5 and TRBJ1-5; TRBD1 is a possible D gene (5 bases). V was shortened by 6 bases and J by 7 bases, with 19 bases between the two germline ends. Per the germline V gene, CDR1 is MNHEY and CDR2 is SVGAGI. The CDR3 has 15 amino acids. The CDR3 coding sequence is TGTGCCAGCAGCCCGGGGCCGGGAGAGGAGCAGCCCCAGCATTTT. It is translated as CASSPGPGEEQPQHF.

V gene TRBV18 combines with J gene TRBJ2-6; tentatively, D is TRBD2 (5 bases). V shed 3 bases and J shed 2 bases, with 8 bases lying between them. Germline V gives CDR1 KGHSH, CDR2 LQKENI. This CDR3 has 15 amino acids. Here the CDR3 reads CASSPPGAGANVLTF. CDR3 nucleotide sequence: TGTGCCAGCTCACCCCCCGGGGCTGGGGCCAACGTCCTGACTTTC.

The genes are TRBV23-1 and TRBJ1-6; 7 nucleotides align to TRBD1. TRBV23-1 is identified as an open reading frame with a role that is uncertain. V gave up 4 bases and J gave up 5 bases; unmatched junction bases: 5. The CDR3 spans 15 residues. The CDR3 DNA is TGCGCCAGCAGTCGCGGGGACAGAAATAATTCACCCCTCCACTTT. Its protein is CASSRGDRNNSPLHF.

The chain couples TRBV19 to TRBJ2-7; TRBD1 aligns across 9 bases. V was pared by 1 base and J by 3 bases, with 10 bases of the junction left unmatched. The CDR3 contains 17 residues. In germline, CDR1 is LNHDA, CDR2 SQIVND (reference sequence). CDR3 DNA sequence: TGTGCCAGTAGTATAGGTTGGGGCACAGGGGGCCACTACGAGCAGTACTTC. The encoded protein is CASSIGWGTGGHYEQYF.

V gene TRBV6-5 combines with J gene TRBJ2-1; 9 bases fit TRBD1. V trimming: 4 bases; J trimming: 15 bases; junction bases outside the gene matches: 10. The germline CDR1 and CDR2 sequences are MNHEY and SVGAGI. The length of the CDR3 is 13 residues. The CDR3 here is CASSSLLGTGRFF. CDR3 coding DNA: TGTGCCAGCAGTTCCCTTTTAGGGACAGGGCGGTTCTTC.

This sequence joins TRBV5-1 and TRBJ1-1; D is undetermined. CDR3 length equals 12 residues. Trimming took 6 bases from V and 5 from J, leaving 11 bases between them. Germline V gene data show CDR1 as SGHRS and CDR2 as YFSETQ. The CDR3 bases are TGCGCCAGCAAAGCCCTTAGTACTGAAGCTTTCTTT. This gives the protein CASKALSTEAFF.

J is TRBJ2-7 and V is TRBV5-6; TRBD2 is a possible D gene (5 bases). V was cut by 5 bases and J by 1 base, with 16 bases left in between. The CDR3 consists of 15 residues. Germline assignment: CDR1 SGHDT and CDR2 YYEEEE. The CDR3 protein is CASRKSGKGSYEQYF. CDR3 DNA: TGTGCCAGCAGGAAAAGCGGTAAGGGATCCTACGAGCAGTACTTC.

The chain joins TRBV19 to TRBJ1-5; TRBD1 is a possible D gene (5 bases). Germline CDR1 and CDR2: LNHDA and SQIVND (reference sequence). The CDR3 covers 15 residues. Deletions cut 6 bases from V and 0 bases from J, with 12 bases between. DNA for the CDR3: TGTGCCAGTAGACCTACAGGAGATAGCAATCAGCCCCAGCATTTT. Its translation: CASRPTGDSNQPQHF.

This sequence joins TRBV5-1 and TRBJ1-4; 9 bases align to TRBD1. Germline V gene sequence: CDR1 SGHRS, CDR2 YFSETQ. This CDR3 contains 15 residues. The trim removed 3 bases at V and 3 bases at J, leaving 3 bases unmatched. CDR3 coding DNA: TGCGCCAGCAGCTCGGGACAGGGTTCTAATGAAAAACTGTTTTTT. Translation gives CASSSGQGSNEKLFF. The variable domain in full, with the rest retrieved from reference TRBV5-1 and TRBJ1-4, is KAGVTQTPRYLIKTRGQQVTLSCSPISGHRSVSWYQQTPGQGLQFLFEYFSETQRNKGNFPGRFSGRQFSNSRSEMNVSTLELGDSALYLCASSSGQGSNEKLFFGSGTQLSVL.

This clone showed up just once. J is TRBJ1-2 and V is TRBV28; D uncertain. This CDR3 spans 12 amino acids. Germline V gene data show CDR1 as MDHEN and CDR2 as SYDVKM. V dropped 7 bases and J dropped 5 bases, with 11 bases sitting between them. The CDR3 nucleotides read TGTGCCAGCAATGATTCGGGATATGGCTACACCTTC. Its translation is CASNDSGYGYTF.

This sequence joins TRBV5-1 and TRBJ2-7; D not certain. The CDR3 runs to 13 residues. V was trimmed by 0 bases and J by 2 bases, leaving 6 bases between them. Germline V gene data show CDR1 as SGHRS and CDR2 as YFSETQ. The CDR3 spells CASSLAQTYEQYF. The CDR3 DNA reads as TGCGCCAGCAGCTTGGCACAGACCTACGAGCAGTACTTC.

V usage is TRBV6-1 and J usage is TRBJ1-5, with D possibly TRBD1 on 6 matching bases. This CDR3 comprises 17 residues. V dropped 3 bases and J dropped 5 bases, with 20 bases sitting between them. Germline CDR1 and CDR2: MNHNS and SASEGT. The CDR3 here is CASSEPERQAFHQPQHF. The CDR3 DNA follows: TGTGCCAGCAGTGAGCCCGAAAGACAGGCCTTCCATCAGCCCCAGCATTTT.

The chain recombines TRBV4-3 with TRBJ2-1; D gene unclear. Looked up from germline, CDR1 is LGHNA and CDR2 is YSLEER. Between the trimmed V and J ends, which lost 0 bases and 9 bases, there was a span of 6 bases. The CDR3 extends over 12 amino acids. The CDR3 loop is CASSQDRGEQFF. CDR3 DNA: TGCGCCAGCAGCCAAGATCGCGGTGAGCAGTTCTTC.

For the CDR3, the DNA is TGTGCCAGCAGCCGCGCGGGATCACCCCTCCACTTT. Protein sequence: CASSRAGSPLHF. The chain employs TRBV7-9 and TRBJ1-6, with unresolved D. This CDR3 contains 12 residues. With 5 bases removed from V and 10 bases from J, the gap between germline ends came to 9 bases. The germline V gene has CDR1 SEHNR and CDR2 FQNEAQ (reference sequence). The full variable domain, rest sourced from reference TRBV7-9 and TRBJ1-6, is DTGVSQNPRHKITKRGQNVTFRCDPISEHNRLYWYRQTLGQGPEFLTYFQNEAQLEKSRLLSDRFSAERPKGSFSTLEIQRTEQGDSAMYLCASSRAGSPLHFGNGTRLTVT.